This TCR beta chain originates from a study of shared clonotypes between healthy human individuals. V lost 4 bases to trimming and J lost 0 bases; unmatched junction nucleotides: 5. The CDR3 covers 16 residues. Germline lookup yields CDR1 SGHNT and CDR2 YYREEE (reference sequence). The repertoire was sequenced with immunoSEQ multiplex PCR; TCRdb's copy has only in-frame clones and lacks some. Among around 2.5 million clones, 93% were seen once, and the ten largest hold about 0.39%. Adult donors, all healthy and HIV-negative, had no recent acute infections or vaccinations. The chain joins TRBV5-4 to TRBJ2-5, with 11 bases identical to TRBD2. The source of this sequence is a man aged 18 to 30 in good health. Some clones in this sample may be carry-over from other donors' samples. Sequences were obtained from naive CD4+ T cells from PBMCs. The subset: CD45RA+ positively selected. The CDR3 region has the DNA TGTGCCAGCAGCCCGACACTAGCGGGAGACCAAGAGACCCAGTACTTC. Protein sequence: CASSPTLAGDQETQYF.